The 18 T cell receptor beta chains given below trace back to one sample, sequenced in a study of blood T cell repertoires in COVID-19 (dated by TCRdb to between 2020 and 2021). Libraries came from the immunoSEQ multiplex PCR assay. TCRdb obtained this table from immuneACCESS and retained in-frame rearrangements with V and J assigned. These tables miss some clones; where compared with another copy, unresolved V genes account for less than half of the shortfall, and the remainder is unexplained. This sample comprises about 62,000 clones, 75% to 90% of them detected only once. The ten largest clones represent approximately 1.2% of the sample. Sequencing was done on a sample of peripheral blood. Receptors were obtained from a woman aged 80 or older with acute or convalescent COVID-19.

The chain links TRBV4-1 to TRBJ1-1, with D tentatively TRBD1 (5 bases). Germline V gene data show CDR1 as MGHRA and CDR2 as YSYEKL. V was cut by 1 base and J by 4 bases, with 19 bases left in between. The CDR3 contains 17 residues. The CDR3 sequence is CASSQVGIRDWSTEAFF. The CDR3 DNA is TGCGCCAGCAGCCAAGTGGGAATCAGGGACTGGTCCACTGAAGCTTTCTTT.

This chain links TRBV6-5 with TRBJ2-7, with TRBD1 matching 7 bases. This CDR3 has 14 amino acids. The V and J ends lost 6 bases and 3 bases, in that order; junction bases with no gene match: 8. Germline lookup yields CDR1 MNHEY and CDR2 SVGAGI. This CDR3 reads CASRKGRQGYEQYF. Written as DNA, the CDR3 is TGTGCCAGCAGAAAGGGGAGACAGGGCTACGAGCAGTACTTC.

CDR3 in DNA: TGTGCCAGCAGCCCGACTAGCGGGGGGGCGGGAGATACGCAGTATTTT. Its translation is CASSPTSGGAGDTQYF. This sequence joins TRBV5-4 and TRBJ2-3; 14 bases fit TRBD2. The CDR3 totals 16 residues. With V trimmed by 4 bases and J by 5 bases, 6 bases remained unmatched. Looked up from germline, CDR1 is SGHNT and CDR2 is YYREEE (reference sequence).

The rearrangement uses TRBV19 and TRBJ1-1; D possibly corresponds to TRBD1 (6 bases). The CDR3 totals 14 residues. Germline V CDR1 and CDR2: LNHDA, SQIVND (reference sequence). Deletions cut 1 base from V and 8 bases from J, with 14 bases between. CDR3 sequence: CASSIGTRGQEAFF. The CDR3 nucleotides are TGTGCCAGTAGTATAGGAACTCGAGGACAGGAAGCTTTCTTT.

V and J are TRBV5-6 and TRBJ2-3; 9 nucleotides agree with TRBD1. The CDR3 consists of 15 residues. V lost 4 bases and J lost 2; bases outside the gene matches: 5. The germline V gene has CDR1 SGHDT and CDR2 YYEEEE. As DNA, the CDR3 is TGTGCCAGCAGCGCACAGGGGGCGTACACAGATACGCAGTATTTT. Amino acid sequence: CASSAQGAYTDTQYF. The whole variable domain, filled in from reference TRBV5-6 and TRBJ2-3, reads DAGVTQSPTHLIKTRGQQVTLRCSPKSGHDTVSWYQQALGQGPQFIFQYYEEEERQRGNFPDRFSGHQFPNYSSELNVNALLLGDSALYLCASSAQGAYTDTQYFGPGTRLTVL.

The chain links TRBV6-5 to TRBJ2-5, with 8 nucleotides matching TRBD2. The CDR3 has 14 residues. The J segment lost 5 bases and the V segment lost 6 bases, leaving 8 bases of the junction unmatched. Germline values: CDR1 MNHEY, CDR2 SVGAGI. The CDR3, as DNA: TGTGCCAGCAGGAGAGCGGGAGAAACGGAGACCCAGTACTTC. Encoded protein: CASRRAGETETQYF.

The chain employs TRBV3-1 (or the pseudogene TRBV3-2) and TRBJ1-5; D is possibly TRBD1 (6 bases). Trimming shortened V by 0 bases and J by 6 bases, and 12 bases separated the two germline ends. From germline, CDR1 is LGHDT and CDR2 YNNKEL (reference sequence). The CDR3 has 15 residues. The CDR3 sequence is CASSQDAGGPQPQHF. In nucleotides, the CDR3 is TGTGCCAGCAGCCAAGACGCGGGGGGGCCTCAGCCCCAGCATTTT.

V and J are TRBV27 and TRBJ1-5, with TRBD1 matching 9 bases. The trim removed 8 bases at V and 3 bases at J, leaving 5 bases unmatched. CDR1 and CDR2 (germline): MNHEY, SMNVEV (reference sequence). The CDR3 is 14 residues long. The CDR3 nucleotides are TGTGCCAGCGGAAGGACAGGGGACAATCAGCCCCAGCATTTT. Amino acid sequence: CASGRTGDNQPQHF.

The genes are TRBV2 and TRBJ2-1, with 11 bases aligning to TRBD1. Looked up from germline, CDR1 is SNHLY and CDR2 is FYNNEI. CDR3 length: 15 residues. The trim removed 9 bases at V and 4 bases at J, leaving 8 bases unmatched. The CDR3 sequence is CARQVGDRGYNEQFF. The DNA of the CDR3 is TGTGCCAGACAGGTCGGGGACAGGGGGTACAATGAGCAGTTCTTC.

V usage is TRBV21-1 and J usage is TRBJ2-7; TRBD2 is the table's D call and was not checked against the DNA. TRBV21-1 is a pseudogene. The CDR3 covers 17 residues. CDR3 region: CASSKGGLAFNSYEQYF. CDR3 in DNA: TGTGCCAGCAGCAAAGGGGGCCTAGCGTTTAATTCCTACGAGCAGTACTTC.

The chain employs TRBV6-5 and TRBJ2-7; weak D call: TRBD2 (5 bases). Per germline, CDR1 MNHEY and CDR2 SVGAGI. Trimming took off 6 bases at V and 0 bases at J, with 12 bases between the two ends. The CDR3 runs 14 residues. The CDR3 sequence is CASSERLSSYEQYF. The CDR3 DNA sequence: TGTGCCAGCAGCGAGCGGCTTAGCTCCTACGAGCAGTACTTC.

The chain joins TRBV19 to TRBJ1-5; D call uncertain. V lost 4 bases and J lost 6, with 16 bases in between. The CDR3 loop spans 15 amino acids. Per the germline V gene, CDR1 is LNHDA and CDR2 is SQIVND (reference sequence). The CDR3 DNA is TGTGCCAGTAGTACAAGACTCCTTTTAGGTCAGCCCCAGCATTTT. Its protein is CASSTRLLLGQPQHF.

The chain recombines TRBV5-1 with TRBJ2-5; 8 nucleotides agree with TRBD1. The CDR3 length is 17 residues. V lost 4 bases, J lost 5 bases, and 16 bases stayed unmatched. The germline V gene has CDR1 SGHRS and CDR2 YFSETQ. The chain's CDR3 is CASSLRQGIGGRETQYF. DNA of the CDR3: TGCGCCAGCAGCCTCAGACAGGGGATAGGGGGACGGGAGACCCAGTACTTC.

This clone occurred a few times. CDR3 residues: CASSLDTYNEQFF. CDR3 nucleotide sequence: TGTGCCAGCAGCCTGGACACATACAATGAGCAGTTCTTC. This chain connects TRBV5-5 to TRBJ2-1, with a weak D call TRBD1 (5 bases). Germline-derived CDR1 and CDR2 are SGHKS and YYEKEE (reference sequence). The CDR3 spans 13 residues. V dropped 4 bases and J dropped 4 bases, with 9 bases sitting between them.

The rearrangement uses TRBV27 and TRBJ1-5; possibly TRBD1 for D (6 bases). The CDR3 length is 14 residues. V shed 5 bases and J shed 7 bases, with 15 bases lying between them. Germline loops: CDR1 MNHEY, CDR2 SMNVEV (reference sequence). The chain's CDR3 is CASSPRGVPQPQHF. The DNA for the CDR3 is TGTGCCAGCAGTCCCAGGGGAGTGCCGCAGCCCCAGCATTTT.

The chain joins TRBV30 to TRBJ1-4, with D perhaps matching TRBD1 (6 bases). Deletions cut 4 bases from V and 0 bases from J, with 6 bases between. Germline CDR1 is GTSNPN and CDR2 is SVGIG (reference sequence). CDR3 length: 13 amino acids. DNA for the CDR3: TGTGCCTGGAACAGGGCAACTAATGAAAAACTGTTTTTT. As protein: CAWNRATNEKLFF.

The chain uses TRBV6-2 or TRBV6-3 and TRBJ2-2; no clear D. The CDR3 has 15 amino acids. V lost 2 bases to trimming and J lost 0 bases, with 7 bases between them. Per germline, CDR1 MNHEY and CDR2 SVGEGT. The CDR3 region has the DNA TGTGCCAGCAGTTACGGCCACCCGAACACCGGGGAGCTGTTTTTT. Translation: CASSYGHPNTGELFF.

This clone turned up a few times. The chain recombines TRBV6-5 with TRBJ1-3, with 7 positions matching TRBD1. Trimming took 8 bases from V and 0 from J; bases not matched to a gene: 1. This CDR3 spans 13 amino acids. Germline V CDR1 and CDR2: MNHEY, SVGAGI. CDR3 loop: CASHRGSGNTIYF. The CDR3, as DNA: TGTGCCAGCCACAGGGGCTCTGGAAACACCATATATTTT.